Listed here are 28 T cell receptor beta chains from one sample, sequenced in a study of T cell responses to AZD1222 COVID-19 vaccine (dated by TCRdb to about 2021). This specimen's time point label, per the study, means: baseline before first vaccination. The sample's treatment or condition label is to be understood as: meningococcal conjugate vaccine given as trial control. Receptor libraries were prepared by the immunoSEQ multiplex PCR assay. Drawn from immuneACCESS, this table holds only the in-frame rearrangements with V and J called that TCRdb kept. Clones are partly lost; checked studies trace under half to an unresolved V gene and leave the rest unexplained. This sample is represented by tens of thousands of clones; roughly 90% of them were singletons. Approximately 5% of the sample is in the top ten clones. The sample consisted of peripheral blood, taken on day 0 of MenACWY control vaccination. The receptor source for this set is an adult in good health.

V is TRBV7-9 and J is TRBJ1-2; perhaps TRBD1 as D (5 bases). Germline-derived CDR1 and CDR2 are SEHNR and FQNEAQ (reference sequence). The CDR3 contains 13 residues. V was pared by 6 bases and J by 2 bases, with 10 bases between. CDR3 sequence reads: CASSPTANYGYTF. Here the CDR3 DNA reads TGTGCCAGCAGTCCGACAGCCAACTATGGCTACACCTTC.

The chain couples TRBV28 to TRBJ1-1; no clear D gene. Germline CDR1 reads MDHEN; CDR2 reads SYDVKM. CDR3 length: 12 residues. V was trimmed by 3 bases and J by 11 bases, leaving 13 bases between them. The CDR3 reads CASSFGTGGAFF. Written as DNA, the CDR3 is TGTGCCAGCAGTTTTGGTACGGGAGGCGCTTTCTTT. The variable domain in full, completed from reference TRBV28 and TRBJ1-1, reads DVKVTQSSRYLVKRTGEKVFLECVQDMDHENMFWYRQDPGLGLRLIYFSYDVKMKEKGDIPEGYSVSREKKERFSLILESASTNQTSMYLCASSFGTGGAFFGQGTRLTVV.

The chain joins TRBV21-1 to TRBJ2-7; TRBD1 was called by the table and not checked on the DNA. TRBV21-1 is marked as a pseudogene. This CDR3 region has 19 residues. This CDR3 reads CASSKNRHGTGKGGGEQYF. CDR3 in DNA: TGTGCCAGCAGCAAGAATCGGCACGGGACAGGGAAAGGAGGAGGCGAGCAGTACTTC.

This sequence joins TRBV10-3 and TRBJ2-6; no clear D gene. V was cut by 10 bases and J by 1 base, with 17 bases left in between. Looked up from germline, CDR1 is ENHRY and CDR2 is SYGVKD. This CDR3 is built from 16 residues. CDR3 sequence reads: CASTSTERSGANVLTF. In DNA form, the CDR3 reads TGTGCCAGCACAAGTACTGAAAGGTCTGGGGCCAACGTCCTGACTTTC.

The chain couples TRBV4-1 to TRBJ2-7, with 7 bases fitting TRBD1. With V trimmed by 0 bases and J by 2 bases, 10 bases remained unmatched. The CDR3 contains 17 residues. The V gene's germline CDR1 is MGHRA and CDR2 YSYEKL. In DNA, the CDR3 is TGCGCCAGCAGCCAAGATACTTCGACAGGGCTGACCTACGAGCAGTACTTC. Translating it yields CASSQDTSTGLTYEQYF.

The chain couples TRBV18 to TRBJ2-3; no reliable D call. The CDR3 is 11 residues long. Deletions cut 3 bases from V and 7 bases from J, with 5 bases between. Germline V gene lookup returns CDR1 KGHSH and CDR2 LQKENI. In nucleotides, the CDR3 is TGTGCCAGCTCACCTGGAAATACGCAGTATTTT. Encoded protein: CASSPGNTQYF.

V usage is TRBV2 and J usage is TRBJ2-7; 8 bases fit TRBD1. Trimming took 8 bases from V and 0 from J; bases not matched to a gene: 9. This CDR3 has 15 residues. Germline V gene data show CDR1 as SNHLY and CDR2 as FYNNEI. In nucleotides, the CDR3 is TGTGCCAGCGGCGGACAGGGAAGAGTCTCCTACGAGCAGTACTTC. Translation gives CASGGQGRVSYEQYF.

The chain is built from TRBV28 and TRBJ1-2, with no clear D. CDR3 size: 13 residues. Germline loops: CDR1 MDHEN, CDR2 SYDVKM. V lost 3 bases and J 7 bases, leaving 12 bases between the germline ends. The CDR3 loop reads CASSFGRTFGYTF. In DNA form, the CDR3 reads TGTGCCAGCAGTTTCGGTCGAACCTTTGGCTACACCTTC.

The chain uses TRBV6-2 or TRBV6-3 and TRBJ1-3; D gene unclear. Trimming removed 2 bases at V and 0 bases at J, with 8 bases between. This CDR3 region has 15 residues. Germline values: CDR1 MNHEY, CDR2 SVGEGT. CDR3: CASSYREHSGNTIYF. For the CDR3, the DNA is TGTGCCAGCAGTTACAGGGAACACTCTGGAAACACCATATATTTT.

CDR3 in DNA: TGTGCCAGCAGTTTAGGGGGAAGAACTGAAGCTTTCTTT. Its translation is CASSLGGRTEAFF. The chain recombines TRBV12-3 or TRBV12-4 with TRBJ1-1; D gene unclear. The CDR3 spans 13 residues. V shed 1 base and J shed 5 bases, with 8 bases lying between them.

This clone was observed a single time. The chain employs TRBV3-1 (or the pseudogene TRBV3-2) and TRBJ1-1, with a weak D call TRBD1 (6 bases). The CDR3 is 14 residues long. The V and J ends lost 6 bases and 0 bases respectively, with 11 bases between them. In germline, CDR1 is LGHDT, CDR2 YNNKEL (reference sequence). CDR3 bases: TGTGCCAGCAGACACGGACAGATGAACACTGAAGCTTTCTTT. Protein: CASRHGQMNTEAFF.

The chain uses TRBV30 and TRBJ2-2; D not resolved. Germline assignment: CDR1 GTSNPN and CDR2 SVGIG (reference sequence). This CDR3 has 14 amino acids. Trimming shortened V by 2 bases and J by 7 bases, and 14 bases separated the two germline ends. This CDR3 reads CAWSSPQIVGELFF. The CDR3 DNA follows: TGTGCCTGGAGTTCCCCCCAAATAGTCGGGGAGCTGTTTTTT.

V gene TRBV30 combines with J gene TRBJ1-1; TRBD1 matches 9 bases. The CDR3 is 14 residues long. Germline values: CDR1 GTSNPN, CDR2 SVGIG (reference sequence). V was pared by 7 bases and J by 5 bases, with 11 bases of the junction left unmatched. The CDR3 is CAYRWTGEFTEAFF. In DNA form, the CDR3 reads TGTGCCTACCGATGGACAGGGGAATTTACTGAAGCTTTCTTT.

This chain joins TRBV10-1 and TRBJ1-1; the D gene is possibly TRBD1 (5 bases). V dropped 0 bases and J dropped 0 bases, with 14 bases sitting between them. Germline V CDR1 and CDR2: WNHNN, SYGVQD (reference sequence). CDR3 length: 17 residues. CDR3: CASSESKAQGLNTEAFF. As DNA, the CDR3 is TGCGCCAGCAGTGAGTCGAAGGCCCAGGGTCTGAACACTGAAGCTTTCTTT.

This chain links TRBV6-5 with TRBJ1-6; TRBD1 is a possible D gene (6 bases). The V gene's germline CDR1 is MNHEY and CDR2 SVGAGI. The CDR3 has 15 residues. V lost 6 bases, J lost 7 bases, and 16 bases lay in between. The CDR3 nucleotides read TGTGCCAGCAGCCCACCGGGACACCCGAATTCACCCCTCCACTTT. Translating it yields CASSPPGHPNSPLHF.

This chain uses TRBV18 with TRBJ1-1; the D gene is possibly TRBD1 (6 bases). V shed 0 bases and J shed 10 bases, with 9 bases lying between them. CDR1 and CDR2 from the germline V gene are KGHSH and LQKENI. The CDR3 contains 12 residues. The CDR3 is CASSPPTGPAFF. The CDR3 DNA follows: TGTGCCAGCTCACCACCTACAGGGCCAGCTTTCTTT.

For the CDR3, the DNA is TGTGCCAGCAGGAAGATGGGGGGGTATGAGCAGTTCTTC. This encodes CASRKMGGYEQFF. The chain combines TRBV2 with TRBJ2-1; 7 positions match TRBD2. The length of the CDR3 is 13 residues. Germline CDR1 SNHLY, CDR2 FYNNEI. The ends lost 6 bases at V and 8 bases at J; junction bases unmatched: 7.

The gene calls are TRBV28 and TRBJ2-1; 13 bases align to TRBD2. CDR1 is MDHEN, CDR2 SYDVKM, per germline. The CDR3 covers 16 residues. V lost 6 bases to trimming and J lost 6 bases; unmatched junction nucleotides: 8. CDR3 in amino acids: CASRVTSGRSVNEQFF. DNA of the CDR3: TGTGCCAGCAGGGTGACTAGCGGGAGGTCGGTCAATGAGCAGTTCTTC. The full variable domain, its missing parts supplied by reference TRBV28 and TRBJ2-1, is DVKVTQSSRYLVKRTGEKVFLECVQDMDHENMFWYRQDPGLGLRLIYFSYDVKMKEKGDIPEGYSVSREKKERFSLILESASTNQTSMYLCASRVTSGRSVNEQFFGPGTRLTVL.

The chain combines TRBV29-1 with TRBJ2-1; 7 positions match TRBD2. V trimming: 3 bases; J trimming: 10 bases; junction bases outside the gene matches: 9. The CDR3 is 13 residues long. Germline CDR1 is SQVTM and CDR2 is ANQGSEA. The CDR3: CSVDGIGSGEQFF. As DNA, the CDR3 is TGCAGCGTTGATGGGATTGGTAGCGGGGAGCAGTTCTTC.

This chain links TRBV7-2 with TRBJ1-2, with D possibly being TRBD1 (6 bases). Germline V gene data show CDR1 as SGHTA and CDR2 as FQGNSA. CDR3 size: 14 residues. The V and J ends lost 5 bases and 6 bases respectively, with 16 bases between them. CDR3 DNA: TGTGCCAGCAGCCCTGGGGGGGGCGGGAATGGCTACACCTTC. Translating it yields CASSPGGGGNGYTF.

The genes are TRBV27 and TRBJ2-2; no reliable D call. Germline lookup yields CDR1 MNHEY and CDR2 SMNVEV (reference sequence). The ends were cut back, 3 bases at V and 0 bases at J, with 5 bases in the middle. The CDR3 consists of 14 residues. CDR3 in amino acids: CASSLAANTGELFF. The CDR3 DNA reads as TGTGCCAGCAGTTTGGCTGCGAACACCGGGGAGCTGTTTTTT.

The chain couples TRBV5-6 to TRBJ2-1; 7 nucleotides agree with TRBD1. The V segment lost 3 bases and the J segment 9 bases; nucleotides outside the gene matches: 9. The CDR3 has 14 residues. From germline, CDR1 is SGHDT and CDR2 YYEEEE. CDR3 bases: TGTGCCAGCAGCTCCCGTACAGGGGCGGGTGAGCAGTTCTTC. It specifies CASSSRTGAGEQFF.

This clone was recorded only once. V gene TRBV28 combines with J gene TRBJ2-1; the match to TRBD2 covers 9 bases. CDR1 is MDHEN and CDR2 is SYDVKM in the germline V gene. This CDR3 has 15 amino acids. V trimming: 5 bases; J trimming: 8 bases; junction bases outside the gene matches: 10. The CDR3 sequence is CASSTGTSLVDEQFF. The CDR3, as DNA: TGTGCCAGCAGTACCGGGACTAGCCTCGTAGATGAGCAGTTCTTC.

CDR3 protein: CAIGGALVGYTF. CDR3 DNA: TGTGCCATTGGAGGGGCCTTGGTAGGCTACACCTTC. The V and J genes are TRBV28 and TRBJ1-2; a weak D match, TRBD1 (5 bases). CDR3 length: 12 amino acids. CDR1 and CDR2 from the germline V gene are MDHEN and SYDVKM. V lost 10 bases to trimming and J lost 8 bases, with 17 bases between them.

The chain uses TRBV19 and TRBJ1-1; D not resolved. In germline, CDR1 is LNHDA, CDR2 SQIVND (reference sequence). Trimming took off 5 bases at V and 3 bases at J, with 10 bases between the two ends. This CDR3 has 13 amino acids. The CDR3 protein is CASSRATYTEAFF. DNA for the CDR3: TGTGCCAGTAGTCGTGCCACCTACACTGAAGCTTTCTTT.

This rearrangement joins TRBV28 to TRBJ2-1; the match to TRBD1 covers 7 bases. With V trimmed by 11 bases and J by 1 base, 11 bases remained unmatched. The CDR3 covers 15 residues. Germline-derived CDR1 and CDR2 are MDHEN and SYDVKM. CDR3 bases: TGTGCCGTCGATTCCCGGGGACAGTCCTACAATGAGCAGTTCTTC. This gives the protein CAVDSRGQSYNEQFF.

The CDR3 reads CASSSTTSGSADTQYF. In DNA form, the CDR3 reads TGCGCCAGCAGCTCTACTACTAGCGGGAGTGCAGATACGCAGTATTTT. This chain links TRBV5-1 with TRBJ2-3; the match to TRBD2 covers 11 bases. With 3 bases clipped from V and 4 bases from J, the junction kept 7 bases outside the gene matches. Germline assignment: CDR1 SGHRS and CDR2 YFSETQ. The length of the CDR3 is 16 residues.

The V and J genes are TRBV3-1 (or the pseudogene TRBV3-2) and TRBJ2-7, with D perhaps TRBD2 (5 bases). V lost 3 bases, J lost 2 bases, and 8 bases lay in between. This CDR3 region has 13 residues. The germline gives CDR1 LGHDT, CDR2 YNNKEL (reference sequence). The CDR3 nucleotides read TGTGCCAGCAGCCACACCGGGACCTACGAGCAGTACTTC. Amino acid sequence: CASSHTGTYEQYF.